This T cell receptor (beta chain) was found in a study of shared clonotypes between healthy human individuals. For the study at large: The people who gave samples were two women and a few men aged 18 to 49. Researchers assigned three CD4 naive, three CD4 memory, two CD8 naive and one CD8 memory plate to each donor.

This clone was recorded a few times. CDR1 is LGHNA and CDR2 is YNFKEQ in the germline V gene. There are 16 residues in the CDR3. V lost 0 bases to trimming and J lost 1 base; unmatched junction nucleotides: 5. Produced via immunoSEQ multiplex PCR; TCRdb's table is partial and in-frame only. The table has millions of clones, 90% to 95% seen once; the top ten hold about 0.13%. This rearrangement joins TRBV4-2 to TRBJ1-1; the match to TRBD1 covers 7 bases. The sequenced material came from naive CD4+ T cells sorted from blood. Subset given: CD45RA+ positively selected. The TCR comes from a man between 18 and 29 years old in good health. The CDR3: CASSQDRDRANTEAFF. In DNA, the CDR3 is TGTGCCAGCAGCCAAGATCGCGACAGGGCGAACACTGAAGCTTTCTTT.